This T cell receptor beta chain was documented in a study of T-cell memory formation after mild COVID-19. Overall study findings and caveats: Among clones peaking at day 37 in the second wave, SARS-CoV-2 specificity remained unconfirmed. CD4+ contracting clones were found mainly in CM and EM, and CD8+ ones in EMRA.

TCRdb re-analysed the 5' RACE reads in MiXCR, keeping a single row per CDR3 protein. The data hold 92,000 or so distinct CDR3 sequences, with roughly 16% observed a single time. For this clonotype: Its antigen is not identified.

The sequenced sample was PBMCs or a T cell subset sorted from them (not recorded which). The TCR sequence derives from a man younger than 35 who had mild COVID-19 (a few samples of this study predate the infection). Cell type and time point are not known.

This chain's CDR3 is CASSPSGGPGTGELFF. CDR3 sequence (DNA): TGTGCCAGCAGCCCTTCCGGGGGGCCCGGTACCGGGGAGCTGTTTTTT. The chain links TRBV7-9 to TRBJ2-2, with D perhaps TRBD2 (7 bases). Germline assignment: CDR1 SEHNR and CDR2 FQNEAQ (reference sequence). V shed 5 bases and J shed 5 bases, with 18 bases lying between them. This CDR3 comprises 16 residues.